This T cell receptor (beta chain) stems from a study of type 1 regulatory T cells (dated by TCRdb to the early 2020s). For the study in its entirety: The study characterized an in vitro protocol that generated a Tr1-enriched, alloantigen-specific CD4 T cell product named T-allo10. Patients with hematological malignancies who were receiving allogeneic hematopoietic stem cell transplantation were the group in which T-allo10 was being clinically evaluated.

Results and caveats for the whole study, not just this receptor: Compared with non-Tr1 cells, Tr1 cells had a TCR repertoire that was more restricted, a finding the study read as clonal expansion induced by alloantigen.

This clonotype was seen repeatedly, ten times or more. Its antigen specificity is not known. There are no base qualities to consult, and no much larger clone falls within one base. The germline V gene gives CDR1 as SGHRS and CDR2 as YFSETQ. The junction shows trimming of 1 base on V and 5 bases on J, and the gene matches do not reach 10 bases of it. The CDR3 covers 17 residues, taking in both the cysteine and the phenylalanine. Just CDR3 DNA is preserved here, 51 bases in frame from base 1. Sequencing took place on an Illumina MiSeq. The raw public reads went through TCRdb reprocessing: fastp at Q25, MiXCR clone calling, in-frame beta chains kept. For every CDR3 protein sequence, its rows merge into one entry that carries the most common genes and DNA. The sample includes about 39,000 distinct CDR3 sequences, with 12% observed a single time. 8% to 10% of the sample lies in the top ten.

The source is a human donor in good health. The rearrangement combines TRBV5-1 with TRBJ2-5, and TRBD2 matches 11 of the central bases. The sequencing sample was made of cultured non-Tr1 T cells, either the whole culture or a sorted T cell fraction (not recorded which). Interpreted using the paper, the cell subset or site label stands for: non-Tr1 population from the T-allo10 product. The DNA sequence reads TGCGCCAGCAGCTTGTTCCTCACTAGCGGGAGCTTCGAGACCCAGTACTTC. It specifies CASSLFLTSGSFETQYF.